Listed here are 28 T cell receptor beta chains from one sample, sequenced in a study of molecular identifiers for immune sequencing clone quantification. TCRdb used MiXCR to reprocess the PCR reads, holding one entry per CDR3 protein. The sample yields some 100,000 distinct CDR3 sequences, about 35% seen once. The specimen was naive CD8+ T cells from blood, with Jurkat cell RNA spiked in. Subset denoted: FACS-sorted CD8+CD4-CCR7+CD45RA+ naive T cells. The receptors here all came from a human donor in good health. Some libraries in this study had Jurkat cell RNA spiked in.

This clonotype appeared a few times. V and J are TRBV3-1 and TRBJ1-1; 7 nucleotides match TRBD1. Trimming at V came to 4 bases and at J to 9 bases, leaving 5 bases not matched to a gene. Germline CDR1 and CDR2: LGHDT and YNNKEL (reference sequence). This CDR3 has 12 amino acids. This CDR3 is CASSRDREQAFF. The CDR3 DNA reads as TGTGCCAGCAGCCGTGACAGGGAGCAAGCTTTCTTT.

Many counts were recorded for this clonotype. This chain links TRBV7-9 with TRBJ2-4; D unclear. Germline V gene data show CDR1 as SEHNR and CDR2 as FQNEAQ (reference sequence). With 5 bases removed from V and 6 bases from J, the gap between germline ends came to 5 bases. CDR3 length: 11 amino acids. In DNA, the CDR3 is TGTGCCAGCAGCGAAATAAACATTCAGTACTTC. Translating gives CASSEINIQYF. Supplemented by reference TRBV7-9 and TRBJ2-4, the full variable domain reads DTGVSQNPRHKITKRGQNVTFRCDPISEHNRLYWYRQTLGQGPEFLTYFQNEAQLEKSRLLSDRFSAERPKGSFSTLEIQRTEQGDSAMYLCASSEINIQYFGAGTRLSVL.

J is TRBJ2-1 and V is TRBV19; 10 bases map to TRBD2. This CDR3 contains 13 residues. With V trimmed by 7 bases and J by 7 bases, 4 bases remained unmatched. Germline CDR1 LNHDA, CDR2 SQIVND (reference sequence). The DNA for the CDR3 is TGTGCCAGTACAGCGGGAGGGCCTAATGAGCAGTTCTTC. This sequence encodes CASTAGGPNEQFF. Together with reference TRBV19 and TRBJ2-1, the CDR3 gives the full variable domain: DGGITQSPKYLFRKEGQNVTLSCEQNLNHDAMYWYRQDPGQGLRLIYYSQIVNDFQKGDIAEGYSVSREKKESFPLTVTSAQKNPTAFYLCASTAGGPNEQFFGPGTRLTVL.

This clonotype was counted many times. V is TRBV29-1 and J is TRBJ2-3; D might be TRBD1 or TRBD2, each matching 5 bases. The CDR3 loop spans 18 amino acids. Trimming cost V 2 bases and J 3 bases, with 24 bases left between them. Germline CDR1 is SQVTM and CDR2 is ANQGSEA. The CDR3 is CSVEIRGPPPQATDTQYF. CDR3 nucleotides: TGCAGCGTTGAAATACGGGGCCCTCCCCCTCAGGCGACAGATACGCAGTATTTT.

Worth noting for this clonotype: A read error is possible here, since a much larger clone lies one base away. The chain recombines TRBV27 with TRBJ2-3; perhaps TRBD2 as D (6 bases). The V gene lost 6 bases and the J gene lost 7 bases, with 17 bases spanning the gap. Germline CDR1 reads MNHEY; CDR2 reads SMNVEV (reference sequence). The CDR3 contains 14 residues. Here the CDR3 DNA reads TGTGCCAGCAGATTGGGAGGTCCGGGAAATACGCAGTATTTT. Translation gives CASRLGGPGNTQYF.

The chain combines TRBV4-2 with TRBJ2-3; D gene ambiguous. Germline-derived CDR1 and CDR2 are LGHNA and YNFKEQ. Trimming stripped 1 base from V and 6 bases from J, with 11 bases between. There are 14 residues in the CDR3. CDR3 amino acids: CASSQGREVDTQYF. CDR3 bases: TGTGCCAGCAGCCAAGGGCGAGAGGTGGATACGCAGTATTTT.

The sample holds a few counts of this clonotype. V gene TRBV3-1 combines with J gene TRBJ2-3; 8 nucleotides align to TRBD1. This CDR3 is 16 amino acids long. Germline assignment: CDR1 LGHDT and CDR2 YNNKEL (reference sequence). Trimming cost V 1 base and J 6 bases; bases outside gene matches: 9. The chain's CDR3 is CASSQVAQGAGDTQYF. CDR3 bases: TGTGCCAGCAGCCAAGTGGCTCAGGGGGCTGGTGATACGCAGTATTTT.

Turning to this clonotype: This may stem from a read error, because a much larger clone lies one nucleotide away. The chain has TRBV20-1 and TRBJ2-3; D possibly corresponds to TRBD2 (5 bases). There are 14 residues in the CDR3. The germline V gene encodes CDR1 DFQATT and CDR2 SNEGSKA (reference sequence). DNA of the CDR3: TGCAGTGCTAGGGCCCAGCGGAGCACAGATACGCAGTGTTTT. The encoded protein is CSARAQRSTDTQCF.

This clonotype was seen only a few times. The chain uses TRBV29-1 and TRBJ2-7; D not certain. Germline V CDR1 and CDR2: SQVTM, ANQGSEA. Deletions cut 2 bases from V and 5 bases from J, with 10 bases between. This CDR3 has 12 residues. Here the CDR3 reads CSVERNRDEQYF. CDR3 bases: TGCAGCGTTGAAAGAAATCGCGACGAGCAGTACTTC.

This clonotype was seen at least ten times. The J gene is TRBJ2-3, the V gene TRBV11-2; 14 nucleotides match TRBD2. Germline V gene data show CDR1 as SGHAT and CDR2 as FQNNGV. This CDR3 comprises 17 residues. After removal of 4 bases from V and 0 bases from J, the junction contained 3 bases not matched to a gene. This chain's CDR3 is CASSSGLAGASTDTQYF. For the CDR3, the DNA is TGTGCCAGCAGCTCGGGACTAGCGGGAGCTAGCACAGATACGCAGTATTTT.

This clonotype showed up just a few times. The chain is built from TRBV28 and TRBJ2-1; unclear D gene. The CDR3 consists of 12 residues. V was cut by 3 bases and J by 9 bases, with 9 bases left in between. The germline V gene encodes CDR1 MDHEN and CDR2 SYDVKM. This chain's CDR3 is CASSFGRPEQFF. CDR3 sequence (DNA): TGTGCCAGCAGTTTCGGGCGGCCTGAGCAGTTCTTC. The complete variable domain, with remaining parts taken from reference TRBV28 and TRBJ2-1, reads DVKVTQSSRYLVKRTGEKVFLECVQDMDHENMFWYRQDPGLGLRLIYFSYDVKMKEKGDIPEGYSVSREKKERFSLILESASTNQTSMYLCASSFGRPEQFFGPGTRLTVL.

Details on this clonotype: Its ends do not fully match the called genes, so a read error is possible. This chain connects TRBV20-1 to TRBJ2-4; D uncertain. CDR3 length equals 16 residues. Germline CDR1 and CDR2: DFQATT and SNEGSKA (reference sequence). The CDR3 bases are TGCGGTGCTAGAGATTTTGTGGGCCTGGCCAAAAACATTCAGTACTTC. Translating it yields CGARDFVGLAKNIQYF.

This clonotype was found a few times. The chain employs TRBV28 and TRBJ1-2; tentative D call: TRBD1 (5 bases). Germline loops: CDR1 MDHEN, CDR2 SYDVKM. The ends were cut back, 4 bases at V and 0 bases at J, with 15 bases in the middle. The length of the CDR3 is 16 residues. In nucleotides, the CDR3 is TGTGCCAGCAGTTGGCTGGGGCGGAGAGCTAACTATGGCTACACCTTC. This gives the protein CASSWLGRRANYGYTF.

This clonotype was detected many times. The chain links TRBV6-5 to TRBJ2-6; 7 nucleotides agree with TRBD1. The J segment lost 2 bases and the V segment lost 5 bases, leaving 9 bases of the junction unmatched. This CDR3 is 17 amino acids long. Germline CDR1 is MNHEY and CDR2 is SVGAGI. CDR3 residues: CASSPPFDRAGANVLTF. CDR3 bases: TGTGCCAGCAGTCCACCATTTGACAGGGCTGGGGCCAACGTCCTGACTTTC.

This clonotype showed up just once. The rearrangement links TRBV5-1 to TRBJ2-1; D might be TRBD2 (6 bases). CDR3 length: 13 amino acids. V was clipped by 4 bases and J by 8 bases, with 13 bases between them. Germline V gene lookup returns CDR1 SGHRS and CDR2 YFSETQ. CDR3 sequence: CASSQIREDEQFF. CDR3 coding DNA: TGCGCCAGCAGCCAAATCAGGGAGGATGAGCAGTTCTTC. Complete variable domain (other parts from reference TRBV5-1 and TRBJ2-1): KAGVTQTPRYLIKTRGQQVTLSCSPISGHRSVSWYQQTPGQGLQFLFEYFSETQRNKGNFPGRFSGRQFSNSRSEMNVSTLELGDSALYLCASSQIREDEQFFGPGTRLTVL.

With regard to this clonotype: This may come from a read error, since a much larger clone is one base off. The chain employs TRBV5-1 and TRBJ2-7; tentatively, D is TRBD1 (6 bases). Germline loops: CDR1 SGHRS, CDR2 YFSETQ. There are 13 residues in the CDR3. Written as DNA, the CDR3 is TGCGCCAGCAGCCCAGGGGTCAGATACGTGCAGTACTTC. Its translation: CASSPGVRYVQYF.

Turning to this clonotype: One base away lies a much larger clone, so this may be a sequencing read error. The chain employs TRBV7-6 and TRBJ2-5, with 8 bases matching TRBD1. Germline-derived CDR1 and CDR2 are SGHVS and FNYEAQ. The V gene end was trimmed by 5 bases and the J gene end by 7 bases; junction bases not matched to a gene: 6. CDR3 length: 13 residues. In DNA form, the CDR3 reads TGTGCCAGCAGCGGCGGACAGGGCCGGACCCAGTACTTC. Translating gives CASSGGQGRTQYF.

This clonotype was counted between two and nine times. CDR3: CAISESGQPHQPQHF. In DNA form, the CDR3 reads TGTGCCATCAGTGAGTCTGGACAGCCTCATCAGCCCCAGCATTTT. The chain has TRBV10-3 and TRBJ1-5; a possible D gene is TRBD1 (6 bases). The CDR3 spans 15 residues. The germline V and J ends were trimmed by 0 bases and 5 bases, with 11 bases remaining between them. Per germline, CDR1 ENHRY and CDR2 SYGVKD.

This clonotype was counted between two and nine times. A much larger clonotype is one base distant, so this may be a read error. It is unclear where the CDR3 begins or ends on the DNA, so no DNA is shown, and the CDR3 is as TCRdb lists it. The CDR3 sequence is CASSWGPGSNQPQQF. The J gene is TRBJ1-5, the V gene TRBV28; the table's TRBD1 call for D was not verified on the DNA. From germline, CDR1 is MDHEN and CDR2 SYDVKM. Both ends counted, the CDR3 spans 15 residues.

There are many counts of this clonotype. This rearrangement joins TRBV20-1 to TRBJ1-1; D remains unclear. There are 14 residues in the CDR3. V lost 7 bases and J lost 0, with 15 bases in between. Germline loops: CDR1 DFQATT, CDR2 SNEGSKA (reference sequence). CDR3 residues: CSGPLGGLNTEAFF. The CDR3 DNA follows: TGCAGTGGACCTCTTGGAGGGCTGAACACTGAAGCTTTCTTT.

This clonotype has at least ten counts. The genes are TRBV7-2 and TRBJ1-5; D is possibly TRBD1 (5 bases). Germline CDR1 SGHTA, CDR2 FQGNSA. This CDR3 has 15 residues. V was cut by 1 base and J by 9 bases, with 16 bases left in between. CDR3 nucleotide sequence: TGTGCCAGCAGCTTAGGGGTTGGGGGAAGGTGGCCCCAGCATTTT. Its translation is CASSLGVGGRWPQHF.

Ten or more counts support this clonotype. J is TRBJ2-3 and V is TRBV5-6; TRBD2 is a possible D gene (6 bases). The CDR3 length is 11 residues. Trimming removed 4 bases from V and 14 bases from J, with 14 bases in between. Germline V gene sequence: CDR1 SGHDT, CDR2 YYEEEE. CDR3 nucleotide sequence: TGTGCCAGCAGCACGGGACTGACATGGTATTTT. As protein: CASSTGLTWYF.

The CDR3 spells CASSGRTSGTYEQYF. The CDR3 DNA sequence: TGTGCCAGCAGTGGTCGGACTAGCGGGACCTACGAGCAGTACTTC. V and J are TRBV27 and TRBJ2-7; 12 bases are shared with TRBD2. Germline V CDR1 and CDR2: MNHEY, SMNVEV (reference sequence). CDR3 length equals 15 residues. V trimming: 5 bases; J trimming: 2 bases; junction bases outside the gene matches: 4.

This clonotype appeared a few times. The CDR3 coding sequence is TGTGCCAGCAGCCCATCCTTAGGACAGGGTTATGGCTACACCTTC. As protein: CASSPSLGQGYGYTF. The rearrangement joins TRBV14 to TRBJ1-2; 8 positions match TRBD1. V shed 4 bases and J 5 bases; nucleotides not matched to a gene: 9. This CDR3 comprises 15 residues. Germline CDR1 and CDR2: SGHDN and FVKESK.

Comments on this clonotype: The missing conserved phenylalanine or tryptophan at the end of this CDR3 makes a read error likely. Because the CDR3's place on the DNA is in doubt, the DNA is left out and the CDR3 is given as listed by TCRdb. J is TRBJ2-7 and V is TRBV20-1. Looked up from germline, CDR1 is DFQATT and CDR2 is SNEGSKA (reference sequence). The CDR3 is 12 amino acids long, termini counted. This CDR3 is CSANGGTYEQSY.

The J gene is TRBJ2-3, the V gene TRBV11-2, with 11 positions matching TRBD2. The CDR3 sequence is 22 residues long. With V trimmed by 3 bases and J by 0 bases, 20 bases remained unmatched. Germline CDR1 and CDR2: SGHAT and FQNNGV. CDR3 DNA sequence: TGTGCCAGCAGCTTTAGCCCCCCCCGATTACCGACTAGCGGGACTAGCACAGATACGCAGTATTTT. Translated: CASSFSPPRLPTSGTSTDTQYF.

A word on this clonotype: A much larger clone lies one base from this, so it may be a read error. The CDR3 DNA is TGCAGCGTTGAGGGACACGGCGGGAGTCGGGCAGATACGCTGTATTTT. It translates to CSVEGHGGSRADTLYF. This rearrangement joins TRBV29-1 to TRBJ2-3; D may be TRBD2 (7 bases). This CDR3 spans 16 amino acids. Per germline, CDR1 SQVTM and CDR2 ANQGSEA.

In its sample, this clonotype was seen many times. J is TRBJ2-2 and V is TRBV2; no clear D gene. V was shortened by 3 bases and J by 5 bases, with 1 base between the two germline ends. Per germline, CDR1 SNHLY and CDR2 FYNNEI. The CDR3 extends over 11 amino acids. As DNA, the CDR3 is TGTGCCAGCAGTGAGACCGGGGAGCTGTTTTTT. This encodes CASSETGELFF.